These 26 T cell receptor beta chains were sequenced from one sample in a study of blood T cell repertoires in COVID-19. TCRdb's table, derived via immunoSEQ multiplex PCR, lists solely in-frame clones and lacks some. The sample lists 350,000 to 550,000 clones, 75% to 90% occurring once. Sequences were obtained from PBMCs or T cells enriched from blood (not recorded which). Receptors originate from a man aged 25 to 45 who had recovered from COVID-19.

For this clone: Additional DNA sequences in this sample encode the identical CDR3. V gene TRBV5-1 combines with J gene TRBJ2-3; D possibly corresponds to TRBD2 (6 bases). This CDR3 is built from 14 residues. Trimming stripped 7 bases from V and 0 bases from J, with 12 bases between. The germline V gene encodes CDR1 SGHRS and CDR2 YFSETQ. The DNA for the CDR3 is TGCGCCAGCGGGTCGGGACTTAGCACAGATACGCAGTATTTT. Protein sequence: CASGSGLSTDTQYF. The full variable domain, with the rest looked up from reference TRBV5-1 and TRBJ2-3, is KAGVTQTPRYLIKTRGQQVTLSCSPISGHRSVSWYQQTPGQGLQFLFEYFSETQRNKGNFPGRFSGRQFSNSRSEMNVSTLELGDSALYLCASGSGLSTDTQYFGPGTRLTVL.

The chain employs TRBV21-1 and TRBJ2-7; the listed D gene, TRBD2, was not tested against the DNA. TRBV21-1 is designated a pseudogene. The CDR3 extends over 13 amino acids. The CDR3 nucleotides are TGTGCCAGCAGCATTAAGGGACTCTCCGAGCAGTACTTC. It specifies CASSIKGLSEQYF.

The rearrangement uses TRBV15 and TRBJ1-2; D is unclear. CDR3 size: 12 residues. V lost 5 bases and J lost 2, with 6 bases in between. Germline assignment: CDR1 LNHNV and CDR2 YYDKDF (reference sequence). The CDR3 DNA sequence: TGTGCCACCAGCGCCGGGAACTATGGCTACACCTTC. Amino acids: CATSAGNYGYTF.

The DNA for the CDR3 is TGTGCCAGCAGCAAGGGACTAGCGGGAGCCGATGAGCAGTTCTTC. Its protein is CASSKGLAGADEQFF. The chain links TRBV7-7 to TRBJ2-1, with 14 nucleotides matching TRBD2. Looked up from germline, CDR1 is SSHAT and CDR2 is FNYEAQ (reference sequence). The CDR3 is 15 amino acids. V gave up 5 bases and J gave up 8 bases; unmatched junction bases: 5.

The chain is built from TRBV5-4 and TRBJ1-6; D is ambiguous. The germline V gene encodes CDR1 SGHNT and CDR2 YYREEE (reference sequence). V gave up 2 bases and J gave up 10 bases, with 4 bases separating them. This CDR3 is built from 11 residues. Written as DNA, the CDR3 is TGTGCCAGCAGCTTTTCGTCACCCCTCCACTTT. Its translation is CASSFSSPLHF. The whole variable domain, remainder taken from reference TRBV5-4 and TRBJ1-6, is ETGVTQSPTHLIKTRGQQVTLRCSSQSGHNTVSWYQQALGQGPQFIFQYYREEENGRGNFPPRFSGLQFPNYSSELNVNALELDDSALYLCASSFSSPLHFGNGTRLTVT.

This clone showed up just a few times. V and J are TRBV5-8 and TRBJ2-5; 7 nucleotides match TRBD1. Germline CDR1 reads SGHTS; CDR2 reads YDEGEE. This CDR3 is 15 amino acids long. Unmatched junction bases numbered 7, after V lost 5 bases and J lost 0 bases. The CDR3 loop is CASRPGQSYQETQYF. For the CDR3, the DNA is TGTGCCAGCAGACCGGGACAGTCCTACCAAGAGACCCAGTACTTC.

V is TRBV28 and J is TRBJ2-1, with TRBD2 matching 10 bases. The CDR3 sequence is 15 residues long. Germline V lookup: CDR1 MDHEN, CDR2 SYDVKM. J gave up 7 bases and V 5 bases, and 8 bases lay outside the gene matches. For the CDR3, the DNA is TGTGCCAGCAGTCGGCTAGCGGGAGTAGCGAATGAGCAGTTCTTC. Amino acid sequence: CASSRLAGVANEQFF. The full variable domain, with the rest looked up from reference TRBV28 and TRBJ2-1, is DVKVTQSSRYLVKRTGEKVFLECVQDMDHENMFWYRQDPGLGLRLIYFSYDVKMKEKGDIPEGYSVSREKKERFSLILESASTNQTSMYLCASSRLAGVANEQFFGPGTRLTVL.

V usage is TRBV28 and J usage is TRBJ1-6; 7 positions agree with TRBD1. Looked up from germline, CDR1 is MDHEN and CDR2 is SYDVKM. The CDR3 contains 15 residues. V was clipped by 4 bases and J by 9 bases; unmatched bases: 9. The CDR3 nucleotides are TGTGCCAGCAGTTCGCCCGGGACAGTTCCTTCACCCCTCCACTTT. It yields the protein CASSSPGTVPSPLHF. Supplemented by reference TRBV28 and TRBJ1-6, the full variable domain reads DVKVTQSSRYLVKRTGEKVFLECVQDMDHENMFWYRQDPGLGLRLIYFSYDVKMKEKGDIPEGYSVSREKKERFSLILESASTNQTSMYLCASSSPGTVPSPLHFGNGTRLTVT.

The rearrangement uses TRBV11-3 and TRBJ2-2; D is perhaps TRBD2 (5 bases). V was trimmed by 4 bases and J by 3 bases, leaving 18 bases between them. The CDR3 runs 17 residues. Per the germline V gene, CDR1 is SGHNT and CDR2 is YENEEA. DNA for the CDR3: TGTGCCAGCAGCTCGCCGGGGAGCGGACGATACACCGGGGAGCTGTTTTTT. This sequence encodes CASSSPGSGRYTGELFF.

As for this clone: Other DNA sequences of this sample code for an identical CDR3. The chain has TRBV19 and TRBJ1-1; no clear D gene. V was clipped by 5 bases and J by 0 bases, with 7 bases between them. Germline lookup yields CDR1 LNHDA and CDR2 SQIVND (reference sequence). This CDR3 contains 13 residues. CDR3 DNA: TGTGCCAGTAGTCAACAGATGAACACTGAAGCTTTCTTT. Its translation is CASSQQMNTEAFF.

V and J are TRBV5-5 and TRBJ1-5; D uncertain. Germline-derived CDR1 and CDR2 are SGHKS and YYEKEE (reference sequence). Deletions cut 0 bases from V and 0 bases from J, with 7 bases between. The CDR3 has 15 residues. Written as DNA, the CDR3 is TGTGCCAGCAGCTTGGAAGCGATTAGCAATCAGCCCCAGCATTTT. The encoded protein is CASSLEAISNQPQHF.

The sample holds one count of this clone. The chain has TRBV5-8 and TRBJ2-5; 8 positions match TRBD1. Germline assignment: CDR1 SGHTS and CDR2 YDEGEE. The length of the CDR3 is 16 residues. Trimming removed 4 bases from V and 5 bases from J; junction bases left unmatched: 13. In nucleotides, the CDR3 is TGTGCCAGCAGCCCACCCCCGGACAGGGTCAAGGAGACCCAGTACTTC. Protein sequence: CASSPPPDRVKETQYF.

This chain uses TRBV28 with TRBJ1-6, with TRBD1 matching over 9 bases. Germline CDR1 and CDR2: MDHEN and SYDVKM. V dropped 6 bases and J dropped 4; count of bases not matched to a gene: 7. There are 16 residues in the CDR3. DNA of the CDR3: TGTGCCAGCAGGGGGGGGACAGGGTTGTATAATTCACCCCTCCACTTT. Encoded protein: CASRGGTGLYNSPLHF.

The genes are TRBV5-1 and TRBJ2-5; 8 bases match TRBD1. V was pared by 2 bases and J by 4 bases, with 7 bases of the junction left unmatched. The CDR3 has 15 residues. CDR1 is SGHRS, CDR2 YFSETQ, per germline. CDR3 amino acids: CASSFVDRVTETQYF. The CDR3 coding sequence is TGCGCCAGCAGCTTCGTGGACAGGGTGACAGAGACCCAGTACTTC.

This chain links TRBV4-1 with TRBJ2-5, with D uncertain. There are 15 residues in the CDR3. Germline V CDR1 and CDR2: MGHRA, YSYEKL. V was cut by 0 bases and J by 1 base, with 9 bases left in between. Written as DNA, the CDR3 is TGCGCCAGCAGCCAAGATTCTAAGCGCCAAGAGACCCAGTACTTC. It translates to CASSQDSKRQETQYF.

J is TRBJ1-2 and V is TRBV3-1 (or the pseudogene TRBV3-2); possible D gene TRBD1, 5 bases. The germline V gene encodes CDR1 LGHDT and CDR2 YNNKEL (reference sequence). The CDR3 has 13 amino acids. Trimming cost V 0 bases and J 8 bases, with 10 bases left between them. The CDR3 protein is CASSQDPGDGYTF. CDR3 in DNA: TGTGCCAGCAGCCAAGATCCGGGGGACGGCTACACCTTC.

The V call is TRBV6-5, the J call TRBJ2-7; tentative D call: TRBD1 (6 bases). This CDR3 contains 14 residues. Germline V gene data show CDR1 as MNHEY and CDR2 as SVGAGI. V gave up 5 bases and J gave up 2 bases, with 13 bases separating them. The chain's CDR3 is CASSPRRQAYEQYF. The CDR3 coding sequence is TGTGCCAGCAGTCCCCGCCGACAGGCCTACGAGCAGTACTTC.

Note on this clone: Other nucleotide sequences from this sample produce the same CDR3. The V gene is TRBV18, the J gene TRBJ1-6, with 7 positions matching TRBD1. This CDR3 region has 14 residues. Germline CDR1 reads KGHSH; CDR2 reads LQKENI. V lost 1 base to trimming and J lost 7 bases; unmatched junction nucleotides: 1. This CDR3 is CASSPRDSNSPLHF. The CDR3 DNA reads TGTGCCAGCTCACCACGGGACAGCAATTCACCCCTCCACTTT.

The J gene is TRBJ1-5, the V gene TRBV2, with D unresolved. The V gene's germline CDR1 is SNHLY and CDR2 FYNNEI. CDR3 length: 15 amino acids. Trimming stripped 1 base from V and 9 bases from J, with 16 bases between. Here the CDR3 DNA reads TGTGCCAGCAGTGAAGGTGGGCAGGTGATACGGCCCCAGCATTTT. It codes for CASSEGGQVIRPQHF. The whole variable domain, filled in from reference TRBV2 and TRBJ1-5, reads EPEVTQTPSHQVTQMGQEVILRCVPISNHLYFYWYRQILGQKVEFLVSFYNNEISEKSEIFDDQFSVERPDGSNFTLKIRSTKLEDSAMYFCASSEGGQVIRPQHFGDGTRLSIL.

The DNA for the CDR3 is TGTGCCTGGAGACCGGGACTAGCGGGCCACCGCTACGAGCAGTACTTC. Protein product: CAWRPGLAGHRYEQYF. This rearrangement joins TRBV30 to TRBJ2-7; 12 nucleotides line up with TRBD2. The ends lost 3 bases at V and 3 bases at J; junction bases unmatched: 9. Germline assignment: CDR1 GTSNPN and CDR2 SVGIG (reference sequence). The CDR3 is 16 amino acids.

The chain carries TRBV18 and TRBJ1-6; 9 bases map to TRBD1. The junction had 11 bases not matched to a gene; V was cut back by 3 bases and J by 8 bases. Germline V gives CDR1 KGHSH, CDR2 LQKENI. The CDR3 is made up of 17 amino acids. CDR3 coding DNA: TGTGCCAGCTCACCCGTCGCTTCGGGACAGGGATATTCACCCCTCCACTTT. This sequence encodes CASSPVASGQGYSPLHF.

The chain has TRBV6-5 and TRBJ1-2; maybe TRBD1 (5 bases). Trimming removed 2 bases from V and 3 bases from J, with 10 bases in between. The germline V gene has CDR1 MNHEY and CDR2 SVGAGI. There are 14 residues in the CDR3. The CDR3: CASSYAPGDYGYTF. The CDR3, as DNA: TGTGCCAGCAGTTACGCGCCGGGGGACTATGGCTACACCTTC.

The rearrangement links TRBV27 to TRBJ2-2; no reliable D call. There are 14 residues in the CDR3. The V end lost 6 bases, the J end lost 6 bases, and 14 bases lay between the germline ends. Germline V gives CDR1 MNHEY, CDR2 SMNVEV (reference sequence). Here the CDR3 reads CASSSWARPGELFF. The DNA of the CDR3 is TGTGCCAGCAGCTCCTGGGCCCGACCCGGGGAGCTGTTTTTT.

The rearrangement uses TRBV9 and TRBJ2-3; the D is unclear. V was clipped by 7 bases and J by 5 bases, with 11 bases between them. Germline V gives CDR1 SGDLS, CDR2 YYNGEE. This CDR3 has 12 residues. Here the CDR3 DNA reads TGTGCCAGCTCCGATATAGTAGATACGCAGTATTTT. Translated: CASSDIVDTQYF.

This sequence joins TRBV6-5 and TRBJ1-1, with D hard to call. Trimming cost V 0 bases and J 1 base, with 12 bases left between them. Per the germline V gene, CDR1 is MNHEY and CDR2 is SVGAGI. The CDR3 is 16 amino acids. The CDR3 spells CASSYSLGLGNTEAFF. CDR3 nucleotide sequence: TGTGCCAGCAGTTACTCGCTCGGGTTAGGGAACACTGAAGCTTTCTTT.

CDR3 amino acids: CASSQGLAGTNEQFF. The CDR3 bases are TGTGCCAGCAGCCAGGGACTAGCGGGAACCAATGAGCAGTTCTTC. V is TRBV4-2 and J is TRBJ2-1; 13 bases map to TRBD2. CDR1 LGHNA and CDR2 YNFKEQ come from the germline V gene. Trimming took 3 bases from V and 6 from J; bases not matched to a gene: 2. The CDR3 covers 15 residues.